These T cell receptor beta chains were read from a single sample in a study of cytomegalovirus exposure and HLA in healthy donors. The repertoire was sequenced with immunoSEQ multiplex PCR; TCRdb's copy has only in-frame clones and lacks some. The data contain 120,000 to 150,000 clones, 70% to 90% of them singletons. The sequencing sample was made of PBMCs. These receptors came from a woman between 18 and 30 years old in good health and CMV-seropositive. CDR3s include the opening cysteine and the closing phenylalanine or tryptophan. A D gene is named only where the DNA matches it firmly. A clone size is listed for some rows: how often the clone was seen (once, few, many), or a class if it is expanded.

clone_size j_call v_call d_call cdr3_nt cdr3_aa
NA TRBJ2-6 TRBV19 NA TGTGCCAGTACAATCCAGGGGAGCAACGTCCTGACTTTC CASTIQGSNVLTF
few TRBJ1-1 TRBV7-3 NA TGTGCCAGCAGCGCCCCCGGAGTTGTAGATACTGAAGCTTTCTTT CASSAPGVVDTEAFF
NA TRBJ2-4 TRBV5-8 TRBD1 TGTGCCAGCAGCTTGGCCGCCGGGACAGGGAACATTCAGTACTTC CASSLAAGTGNIQYF
NA TRBJ1-1 TRBV6-1 TRBD1 TGTGCCAGCATTTCCTTGACAGGGGGCACTGAAGCTTTCTTT CASISLTGGTEAFF
NA TRBJ1-5 TRBV28 NA TGTGCCAGCAGTTCGGGGGGTCGGGTAGGCCAGCCCCAGCATTTT CASSSGGRVGQPQHF
NA TRBJ2-5 TRBV28 NA TGTGCCAGCAGGGGGGGGCCAGCCCAGTACTTC CASRGGPAQYF
few TRBJ2-3 TRBV30 TRBD2 TGTGCCTGGAGGACCGGACTAGCGGGAAAAGATACGCAGTATTTT CAWRTGLAGKDTQYF
NA TRBJ1-5 TRBV4-1 NA TGCGCCAGCAGCCAAGAGGGTCACTACAATCAGCCCCAGCATTTT CASSQEGHYNQPQHF
NA TRBJ2-6 TRBV4-2 NA TGTGCCAGCAGCACCACTGGTGCTTCTGGGGCCAACGTCCTGACTTTC CASSTTGASGANVLTF
NA TRBJ1-5 TRBV2 NA TGTGCCAGCAGTCCCCGGGTTGAGCCCCAGCATTTT CASSPRVEPQHF
NA TRBJ1-2 TRBV28 TRBD1 TGTGCCAGCAGGACGGACAGGGGGCGCGGGGGCTACACCTTC CASRTDRGRGGYTF
NA TRBJ2-3 TRBV29-1 TRBD2 TGCAGCGTTGGAGGACTAGCGGGGGTCCGTGGAGATACGCAGTATTTT CSVGGLAGVRGDTQYF
NA TRBJ2-5 TRBV11-2 TRBD2 TGTGCCAGCAGCTTATTTCCAGCGGGGCGAGAGACCCAGTACTTC CASSLFPAGRETQYF
NA TRBJ1-2 TRBV28 TRBD1 TGTGCCAGCACCGAGCCTCCGGGACAGGGTGGAAGCGGCTACACCTTC CASTEPPGQGGSGYTF
NA TRBJ2-3 TRBV15 TRBD2 TGTGCCAGCACACCGGGACTACAGATCACAGATACGCAGTATTTT CASTPGLQITDTQYF
NA TRBJ1-2 TRBV19 TRBD1 TGTGCCAGTAGTCGGGACAGGGCAGGAGGCTACACCTTC CASSRDRAGGYTF
NA TRBJ1-2 TRBV28 TRBD1 TGTGCCAGCACCACGACAGGGGGCGGCTACACCTTC CASTTTGGGYTF
NA TRBJ1-6 TRBV5-1 TRBD1 TGCGCCAGCAGCTGGGGACAGAGCTCCTATAATTCACCCCTCCACTTT CASSWGQSSYNSPLHF
NA TRBJ1-2 TRBV11-3 TRBD1 TGTGCCAGCAGCTTAAGGGGGGACAGAAAGAGGCACTATGGCTACACCTTC CASSLRGDRKRHYGYTF
NA TRBJ2-5 TRBV7-9 NA TGTGCCAGCAGCTTTTCCCTTAACCAAGAGACCCAGTACTTC CASSFSLNQETQYF
NA TRBJ2-1 TRBV27 TRBD2 TGTGCCAGCAGTTTAGTACTAGCGGGAGGGGTTGAGCAGTTCTTC CASSLVLAGGVEQFF
NA TRBJ1-1 TRBV29-1 TRBD1 TGCAGCTCCCGGGACAGTTACACTGAAGCTTTCTTT CSSRDSYTEAFF
NA TRBJ2-7 TRBV4-3 TRBD1 TGCGCCAGCAGCCCCGGGACAGGGGTTTACGAGCAGTACTTC CASSPGTGVYEQYF
NA TRBJ1-2 TRBV14 NA TGTGCCAGCAGCCAGACCCGTCACAGTGGCAAGGATGGCTACACCTTC CASSQTRHSGKDGYTF
once TRBJ1-2 TRBV7-9 NA TGTGCCAGCAGCCCACTAGGACAGTCCTTCTATGGCTACACCTTC CASSPLGQSFYGYTF
few TRBJ2-7 TRBV4-3 NA TGCGCCAGCAGCCAAGGCCGGGGTCGGCTGAACGAGCAGTACTTC CASSQGRGRLNEQYF
NA TRBJ1-2 TRBV9 TRBD1 TGTGCCAGCAGCGGACGGGGACAGGGGGTCGACTATGGCTACACCTTC CASSGRGQGVDYGYTF
NA TRBJ1-1 TRBV6-6 NA TGTGCCAGCAGTTCCGGGACATTGGACACTGAAGCTTTCTTT CASSSGTLDTEAFF
once TRBJ1-2 TRBV5-1 NA TGCGCCAGCAGCTTGGACTGGACACAAAGCCCCTATGGCTACACCTTC CASSLDWTQSPYGYTF
NA TRBJ1-2 TRBV5-8 NA TGTGCCAGCAGCTTGGTTGGAGGGAACTATGGCTACACCTTC CASSLVGGNYGYTF
NA TRBJ2-6 TRBV28 NA TGTGCCAGCAGTTCCATGGGCCAGGGGTTGTCTGGGGCCAACGTCCTGACTTTC CASSSMGQGLSGANVLTF
NA TRBJ1-2 TRBV19 NA TGTGCCAGTAGTATAGCCCTGGACAGATATGGCTACACCTTC CASSIALDRYGYTF
NA TRBJ2-3 TRBV27 TRBD2 TGTGCCAGCAGCCGACTCGGGACTAGCTCTGCGGATACGCAGTATTTT CASSRLGTSSADTQYF
NA TRBJ2-1 TRBV6-1 TRBD1 TGTGCCAGCAGTGGATTCGGACAGGGAAACTACAATGAGCAGTTCTTC CASSGFGQGNYNEQFF